These 18 T cell receptor beta chains were sequenced from one sample in a study of CD8 T cells in Susac syndrome. RNA, at about 0.5 to 1 ug, was reverse transcribed with random hexamers. One entry per CDR3 protein results from TCRdb running MiXCR on the immunoSEQ multiplex PCR reads. Seen here are some 100,000 distinct CDR3 sequences, 95% observed once, and the top ten hold 0.25% to 0.35%. Sequencing was carried out using CD8+ T cells from PBMCs. Receptor source: a human donor with Susac syndrome.

The chain combines TRBV10-3 with TRBJ1-2; D remains ambiguous. Trimming took 6 bases from V and 2 from J, leaving 7 bases between them. CDR1 ENHRY and CDR2 SYGVKD come from the germline V gene. This CDR3 has 12 amino acids. The CDR3 loop is CAIRMGNYGYTF. CDR3 coding DNA: TGTGCCATCAGAATGGGAAACTATGGCTACACCTTC.

V is TRBV7-2 and J is TRBJ2-2; D is perhaps TRBD2 (6 bases). V gave up 1 base and J gave up 5 bases, with 23 bases separating them. CDR1 is SGHTA, CDR2 FQGNSA, per germline. The CDR3 is 19 residues long. The CDR3 protein is CASSLGPVRLALGTGELFF. In DNA, the CDR3 is TGTGCCAGCAGCTTAGGGCCCGTTCGGCTAGCGCTGGGAACCGGGGAGCTGTTTTTT.

This sequence joins TRBV27 and TRBJ2-1, with 7 bases identical to TRBD2. Trimming removed 6 bases from V and 2 bases from J; junction bases left unmatched: 7. Germline V gene lookup returns CDR1 MNHEY and CDR2 SMNVEV (reference sequence). The CDR3 loop spans 15 amino acids. The CDR3 spells CASRGSGPPYNEQFF. CDR3 nucleotides: TGTGCCAGCAGGGGTAGCGGGCCTCCCTACAATGAGCAGTTCTTC.

The chain links TRBV28 to TRBJ2-5, with unresolved D. This CDR3 has 11 amino acids. Germline-derived CDR1 and CDR2 are MDHEN and SYDVKM. The ends were cut back, 7 bases at V and 5 bases at J, with 8 bases in the middle. The CDR3 sequence: CASNTGETQYF. The CDR3 DNA sequence: TGTGCCAGCAACACTGGGGAGACCCAGTACTTC.

The chain carries TRBV19 and TRBJ2-7; tentatively, D is TRBD1 or TRBD2 (5 bases each). The CDR3 runs 14 residues. CDR1 and CDR2 from the germline V gene are LNHDA and SQIVND (reference sequence). Between the trimmed V and J ends, which lost 4 bases and 0 bases, there was a span of 10 bases. The CDR3 here is CASSTRDGSYEQYF. DNA of the CDR3: TGTGCCAGTAGTACCAGGGACGGCTCCTACGAGCAGTACTTC.

V usage is TRBV2 and J usage is TRBJ2-5, with 7 bases that match TRBD1. V gave up 6 bases and J gave up 0 bases; unmatched junction bases: 1. The germline V gene has CDR1 SNHLY and CDR2 FYNNEI. The CDR3 is made up of 13 amino acids. The CDR3 spells CASSGQDQETQYF. The CDR3 nucleotides read TGTGCCAGCAGCGGACAGGACCAAGAGACCCAGTACTTC.

The CDR3 coding sequence is TGCGCCAGCAGCTCCGACAGGGACCGTGGGGAGCAGTACTTC. Translating gives CASSSDRDRGEQYF. The V call is TRBV5-1, the J call TRBJ2-7; TRBD1 matches 7 bases. Trimming removed 3 bases from V and 7 bases from J; junction bases left unmatched: 10. Germline V gives CDR1 SGHRS, CDR2 YFSETQ. This CDR3 region has 14 residues. The full variable domain, with the rest looked up from reference TRBV5-1 and TRBJ2-7, is KAGVTQTPRYLIKTRGQQVTLSCSPISGHRSVSWYQQTPGQGLQFLFEYFSETQRNKGNFPGRFSGRQFSNSRSEMNVSTLELGDSALYLCASSSDRDRGEQYFGPGTRLTVT.

The V call is TRBV29-1, the J call TRBJ1-1; no firm D call. The V end lost 7 bases, the J end lost 4 bases, and 13 bases lay between the germline ends. Germline CDR1 and CDR2: SQVTM and ANQGSEA. This CDR3 has 12 residues. CDR3 amino acids: CSGVFGRTEAFF. The CDR3 region has the DNA TGCAGCGGAGTGTTCGGTCGCACTGAAGCTTTCTTT.

The chain recombines TRBV5-1 with TRBJ2-6, with TRBD1 matching over 8 bases. This CDR3 is built from 17 residues. Germline loops: CDR1 SGHRS, CDR2 YFSETQ. Trimming cost V 0 bases and J 4 bases; bases outside gene matches: 6. The CDR3 here is CASSLGTGRSGANVLTF. CDR3 nucleotide sequence: TGCGCCAGCAGCTTGGGGACAGGGAGATCCGGGGCCAACGTCCTGACTTTC.

The V gene is TRBV14, the J gene TRBJ2-1; 8 bases fit TRBD2. The CDR3 is made up of 16 amino acids. V shed 0 bases and J 0 bases; nucleotides not matched to a gene: 1. Germline CDR1 SGHDN, CDR2 FVKESK. The DNA of the CDR3 is TGTGCCAGCAGCCAAGAAGCGGGAGACTCCTACAATGAGCAGTTCTTC. This encodes CASSQEAGDSYNEQFF.

J is TRBJ2-3 and V is TRBV10-2, with D possibly being TRBD2 (6 bases). V shed 8 bases and J shed 2 bases, with 17 bases lying between them. Germline V gene lookup returns CDR1 WSHSY and CDR2 SAAADI. CDR3 length: 15 residues. The CDR3 sequence is CASGAGNGPTDTQYF. The CDR3 region has the DNA TGCGCCAGCGGGGCGGGGAATGGTCCCACAGATACGCAGTATTTT.

This clonotype appeared once. This chain uses TRBV12-3 or TRBV12-4 with TRBJ2-2; D call uncertain. The CDR3 sequence is 12 residues long. The V end was cut by 7 bases, the J end by 6 bases, with 9 bases between. The CDR3 sequence: CASKIDPGELFF. As DNA, the CDR3 is TGTGCCAGCAAGATTGACCCCGGGGAGCTGTTTTTT.

The chain joins TRBV20-1 to TRBJ2-7; unclear D gene. Trimming shortened V by 3 bases and J by 4 bases, and 10 bases separated the two germline ends. Germline assignment: CDR1 DFQATT and CDR2 SNEGSKA (reference sequence). This CDR3 is built from 12 residues. CDR3 in amino acids: CSARRQEYEQYF. DNA of the CDR3: TGCAGTGCTAGGAGGCAGGAGTACGAGCAGTACTTC.

This sequence joins TRBV7-9 and TRBJ2-3; D is undetermined. The V gene lost 1 base and the J gene lost 0 bases, with 8 bases spanning the gap. This CDR3 is built from 15 residues. Germline V CDR1 and CDR2: SEHNR, FQNEAQ (reference sequence). In DNA form, the CDR3 reads TGTGCCAGCAGCTTAGATGGACGGAGCACAGATACGCAGTATTTT. This gives the protein CASSLDGRSTDTQYF.

This rearrangement joins TRBV9 to TRBJ1-1; 8 bases are a match to TRBD1. The CDR3 runs to 16 residues. Per the germline V gene, CDR1 is SGDLS and CDR2 is YYNGEE. J lost 3 bases, V lost 4 bases, and 11 bases had no gene match. CDR3 region: CASSPGGRGPHTEAFF. CDR3 DNA sequence: TGTGCCAGCAGCCCAGGGGGCCGGGGTCCTCACACTGAAGCTTTCTTT.

The gene calls are TRBV13 and TRBJ2-2; no firm D call. The germline V and J ends were trimmed by 0 bases and 5 bases, with 7 bases remaining between them. The CDR3 covers 14 residues. Germline V lookup: CDR1 PRHDT, CDR2 FYEKMQ (reference sequence). The CDR3 spells CASSLGRETGELFF. In DNA, the CDR3 is TGTGCCAGCAGCTTAGGCCGAGAGACCGGGGAGCTGTTTTTT.

The chain joins TRBV7-9 to TRBJ2-3; D ambiguous. The germline V gene has CDR1 SEHNR and CDR2 FQNEAQ (reference sequence). The V gene lost 0 bases and the J gene lost 4 bases, with 11 bases spanning the gap. The CDR3 runs 15 residues. For the CDR3, the DNA is TGTGCCAGCAGCTTAGCGAGGAGCCGTTCAGATACGCAGTATTTT. Translated, it gives CASSLARSRSDTQYF.

In this sample, this clonotype turned up a few times. This chain joins TRBV7-3 and TRBJ2-5, with 7 bases lining up with TRBD1. The CDR3 consists of 13 residues. J lost 5 bases, V lost 5 bases, and 5 bases had no gene match. Germline V gene lookup returns CDR1 SGHTA and CDR2 FQGTGA. CDR3 in amino acids: CASSPDRAETQYF. The CDR3 bases are TGTGCCAGCAGCCCCGACAGGGCTGAGACCCAGTACTTC.